The 8 T cell receptor beta chains presented below share a single source sample, sequenced in a study of OX40 agonist ivuxolimab in advanced cancers. The library was made by the immunoSEQ multiplex PCR assay. Entries here come from immuneACCESS through TCRdb and include only in-frame sequences with V and J called. Some clones fail to appear in such tables; in the studies checked, an unresolved V gene covers under half of the shortfall, and the cause of the remainder is unknown. The sample data list fewer than 65,000 clones, and approximately 90% of these were observed just once. The leading ten clones occupy 18% of the sample. The sample consisted of CD4+ or CD8+ T cells sorted from blood, taken in a trial of the OX40 agonist ivuxolimab. These receptors came from an adult with an advanced solid tumor such as melanoma, head and neck, liver or kidney cancer.

The gene calls are TRBV19 and TRBJ1-2; tentatively, D is TRBD1 (5 bases). Germline-derived CDR1 and CDR2 are LNHDA and SQIVND (reference sequence). Trimming left V 0 bases short and J 1 base short, with 15 bases between. The CDR3 runs to 17 residues. Here the CDR3 reads CASSIDPPGGLNYGYTF. Written as DNA, the CDR3 is TGTGCCAGTAGTATAGATCCCCCCGGGGGTCTTAACTATGGCTACACCTTC.

The chain combines TRBV10-1 with TRBJ2-3; D is unresolved. The germline V and J ends were trimmed by 4 bases and 0 bases, with 11 bases remaining between them. From germline, CDR1 is WNHNN and CDR2 SYGVQD (reference sequence). The CDR3 spans 15 residues. The CDR3 DNA reads as TGCGCCAGCAGTGGGGCAGCTTTCAGCACAGATACGCAGTATTTT. This gives the protein CASSGAAFSTDTQYF.

The chain employs TRBV28 and TRBJ2-1; 10 nucleotides agree with TRBD2. J lost 7 bases, V lost 4 bases, and 10 bases had no gene match. The germline V gene has CDR1 MDHEN and CDR2 SYDVKM. This CDR3 spans 16 amino acids. The DNA of the CDR3 is TGTGCCAGCAGTTCCCCCAGGAGCGGGGGGGCAAATGAGCAGTTCTTC. Amino acids: CASSSPRSGGANEQFF. The whole variable domain, filled in from reference TRBV28 and TRBJ2-1, reads DVKVTQSSRYLVKRTGEKVFLECVQDMDHENMFWYRQDPGLGLRLIYFSYDVKMKEKGDIPEGYSVSREKKERFSLILESASTNQTSMYLCASSSPRSGGANEQFFGPGTRLTVL.

The chain uses TRBV27 and TRBJ2-7; 12 bases agree with TRBD1. Germline CDR1 is MNHEY and CDR2 is SMNVEV (reference sequence). V shed 5 bases and J 5 bases; nucleotides not matched to a gene: 7. The CDR3 is 15 amino acids. The CDR3 spells CASSGGTGGFDEQYF. The CDR3 DNA is TGTGCCAGCAGTGGGGGGACAGGGGGCTTCGACGAGCAGTACTTC.

This clone has a single count. The chain recombines TRBV12-5 with TRBJ2-1; D uncertain. Trimming took 2 bases from V and 7 from J, leaving 9 bases between them. This CDR3 has 13 amino acids. CDR1 LGHNT and CDR2 FRNRAP come from the germline V gene. The chain's CDR3 is CASGLSKWNEQFF. The CDR3 DNA reads as TGTGCTAGTGGTTTGTCAAAGTGGAATGAGCAGTTCTTC.

This clone has a single count. This chain uses TRBV29-1 with TRBJ1-2; 12 nucleotides line up with TRBD1. Germline CDR1 SQVTM, CDR2 ANQGSEA. This CDR3 has 20 residues. The V gene end was trimmed by 7 bases and the J gene end by 1 base; junction bases not matched to a gene: 22. CDR3 residues: CSGWIEGAGTGGYGNYGYTF. CDR3 DNA: TGCAGCGGTTGGATAGAAGGTGCCGGGACAGGGGGCTATGGTAACTATGGCTACACCTTC.

This CDR3 is CATSRDRVNTQYF. CDR3 in DNA: TGTGCCACCAGCAGGGACAGGGTGAATACGCAGTATTTT. The gene calls are TRBV15 and TRBJ2-3; 8 nucleotides line up with TRBD1. Germline-derived CDR1 and CDR2 are LNHNV and YYDKDF (reference sequence). V was clipped by 3 bases and J by 7 bases; unmatched bases: 3. The CDR3 runs to 13 residues. Full variable domain (rest looked up from reference TRBV15 and TRBJ2-3): DAMVIQNPRYQVTQFGKPVTLSCSQTLNHNVMYWYQQKSSQAPKLLFHYYDKDFNNEADTPDNFQSRRPNTSFCFLDIRSPGLGDTAMYLCATSRDRVNTQYFGPGTRLTVL.

The chain is built from TRBV5-4 and TRBJ2-3; D tentatively fits TRBD1 or TRBD2 (5 bases each). In germline, CDR1 is SGHNT, CDR2 YYREEE (reference sequence). The CDR3 runs 16 residues. The germline V and J ends were trimmed by 6 bases and 3 bases, with 20 bases remaining between them. The CDR3 DNA sequence: TGTGCCAGCACCTGGGGAGTGGGGGATTCGACAGATACGCAGTATTTT. It codes for CASTWGVGDSTDTQYF.